This T cell receptor beta chain emerged from a study of blood T cell repertoires in COVID-19. The V gene end was trimmed by 0 bases and the J gene end by 6 bases; junction bases not matched to a gene: 15. Germline CDR1 is SGHRS and CDR2 is YFSETQ. There are 18 residues in the CDR3. This table comes from immunoSEQ multiplex PCR, and its TCRdb copy is limited to in-frame clones, with some not included. The sample has 200,000 to 250,000 clones, about four fifths seen once. The rearrangement joins TRBV5-1 to TRBJ2-1, with 7 nucleotides matching TRBD1. The sequenced sample was peripheral blood. The TCR originated in a man aged 30 to 39 who had recovered from COVID-19. The chain's CDR3 is CASSLGQGFISPSNEQFF. CDR3 coding DNA: TGCGCCAGCAGCTTGGGACAGGGTTTCATATCGCCCTCCAATGAGCAGTTCTTC. Full variable domain (rest looked up from reference TRBV5-1 and TRBJ2-1): KAGVTQTPRYLIKTRGQQVTLSCSPISGHRSVSWYQQTPGQGLQFLFEYFSETQRNKGNFPGRFSGRQFSNSRSEMNVSTLELGDSALYLCASSLGQGFISPSNEQFFGPGTRLTVL.